The rows below give T cell receptor beta chains drawn from one sample of a study of cytomegalovirus exposure and HLA in healthy donors. Using immunoSEQ multiplex PCR, the repertoire was profiled, and TCRdb retains in-frame clones only, with some absent. The repertoire has 65,000 to 90,000 clones, roughly 88% of them found once; the top ten carry just under 2%. Sequencing input: PBMCs. Every receptor here comes from a woman between 25 and 40 years old in good health and CMV-seronegative. Both conserved end residues are part of each CDR3. The order of the fields is D gene, clone size, J gene, V gene, CDR3 protein, CDR3 DNA. The D gene is left open where the match is weak. Clone size, where shown, is once, few, many, or a class for clones that have expanded.

D gene: -; clone size: -; J gene: TRBJ1-1; V gene: TRBV29-1; CDR3 protein: CSVGHVEGGLKTEAFF; CDR3 DNA: TGCAGCGTTGGCCATGTAGAGGGTGGTTTAAAAACTGAAGCTTTCTTT
D gene: TRBD2; clone size: -; J gene: TRBJ2-1; V gene: TRBV4-1; CDR3 protein: CASSQEGISGTLSYNGQFF; CDR3 DNA: TGCGCCAGCAGCCAAGAAGGTATTAGCGGGACCCTCTCCTACAATGGGCAGTTCTTC
D gene: TRBD1; clone size: -; J gene: TRBJ2-1; V gene: TRBV5-1; CDR3 protein: CASSLGTRGLYNEQFF; CDR3 DNA: TGCGCCAGCAGCTTGGGAACCAGGGGGCTCTACAATGAGCAGTTCTTC
D gene: -; clone size: -; J gene: TRBJ2-7; V gene: TRBV2; CDR3 protein: CASSESPQALYEQYF; CDR3 DNA: TGTGCCAGCAGTGAGTCCCCACAAGCGCTCTACGAGCAGTACTTC
D gene: -; clone size: -; J gene: TRBJ1-1; V gene: TRBV6-4; CDR3 protein: CASSDTSTGSTEAFF; CDR3 DNA: TGTGCCAGCAGTGACACAAGCACAGGGTCCACTGAAGCTTTCTTT
D gene: -; clone size: -; J gene: TRBJ1-6; V gene: TRBV18; CDR3 protein: CASSPIGDSPLHF; CDR3 DNA: TGTGCCAGCTCACCAATAGGAGATTCACCCCTCCACTTT
D gene: TRBD1; clone size: -; J gene: TRBJ2-7; V gene: TRBV28; CDR3 protein: CASSYPGQSSYEQYF; CDR3 DNA: TGTGCCAGCAGTTACCCGGGACAGAGCTCCTACGAGCAGTACTTC
D gene: -; clone size: few; J gene: TRBJ2-7; V gene: TRBV11-1; CDR3 protein: CASSLSRGTSYEQYF; CDR3 DNA: TGTGCCAGCAGCTTATCTAGGGGGACCTCCTACGAGCAGTACTTC
D gene: -; clone size: few; J gene: TRBJ1-4; V gene: TRBV7-9; CDR3 protein: CASSGTSNEKLFF; CDR3 DNA: TGTGCCAGCAGTGGGACATCTAATGAAAAACTGTTTTTT
D gene: TRBD1; clone size: -; J gene: TRBJ2-7; V gene: TRBV5-1; CDR3 protein: CASSPSTGGDEQYF; CDR3 DNA: TGCGCCAGCAGCCCCTCGACAGGGGGGGACGAGCAGTACTTC
D gene: TRBD2; clone size: -; J gene: TRBJ2-1; V gene: TRBV7-9; CDR3 protein: CASSLITSGSDEQFF; CDR3 DNA: TGTGCCAGCAGCTTAATCACTAGCGGGAGCGATGAGCAGTTCTTC
D gene: -; clone size: -; J gene: TRBJ2-3; V gene: TRBV7-2; CDR3 protein: CASSLGLAATTDTQYF; CDR3 DNA: TGTGCCAGCAGCTTAGGCCTAGCAGCAACCACAGATACGCAGTATTTT
D gene: -; clone size: -; J gene: TRBJ2-7; V gene: TRBV29-1; CDR3 protein: CSVEDLGQGRTYEQYF; CDR3 DNA: TGCAGCGTTGAAGATCTTGGCCAGGGGCGAACCTACGAGCAGTACTTC
D gene: TRBD1; clone size: -; J gene: TRBJ1-2; V gene: TRBV19; CDR3 protein: CASSSLPGGGDGYTF; CDR3 DNA: TGTGCCAGTAGTAGTCTCCCAGGAGGGGGCGATGGCTACACCTTC
D gene: TRBD2; clone size: -; J gene: TRBJ2-7; V gene: TRBV5-1; CDR3 protein: CASSLLAGVTGEQYF; CDR3 DNA: TGCGCCAGCAGCTTATTAGCGGGAGTCACTGGCGAGCAGTACTTC
D gene: TRBD2; clone size: -; J gene: TRBJ2-3; V gene: TRBV27; CDR3 protein: CASSLLAGVPDTQYF; CDR3 DNA: TGTGCCAGCAGTTTATTAGCGGGAGTACCAGATACGCAGTATTTT
D gene: -; clone size: -; J gene: TRBJ1-6; V gene: TRBV4-1; CDR3 protein: CASSQVRSRNSPLHF; CDR3 DNA: TGCGCCAGCAGCCAAGTAAGAAGCCGTAATTCACCCCTCCACTTT
D gene: TRBD1; clone size: -; J gene: TRBJ2-2; V gene: TRBV7-8; CDR3 protein: CASSPQGTSGELFF; CDR3 DNA: TGTGCCAGCAGCCCACAGGGGACGTCCGGGGAGCTGTTTTTT
D gene: TRBD2; clone size: -; J gene: TRBJ2-5; V gene: TRBV9; CDR3 protein: CASSEGLADQETQYF; CDR3 DNA: TGTGCCAGCAGCGAGGGACTAGCGGACCAAGAGACCCAGTACTTC
D gene: TRBD2; clone size: -; J gene: TRBJ2-3; V gene: TRBV28; CDR3 protein: CASSPLAGGITDTQYF; CDR3 DNA: TGTGCCAGCAGTCCACTAGCGGGAGGTATCACAGATACGCAGTATTTT